Each of the 10 T cell receptor beta chains below was sequenced from the same sample in a study of T cell responses to AZD1222 COVID-19 vaccine. Sequencing used immunoSEQ multiplex PCR; TCRdb keeps in-frame clones, though not all of them. The sample lists 100,000 to 120,000 clones; roughly 87% were seen once. Sample: peripheral blood, taken on day 0 of AZD1222 vaccination. All receptors derive from an adult in good health.

This sequence joins TRBV7-3 and TRBJ1-5; D perhaps matches TRBD1 (5 bases). V was clipped by 5 bases and J by 4 bases, with 21 bases between them. This CDR3 region has 17 residues. The V gene's germline CDR1 is SGHTA and CDR2 FQGTGA. This chain's CDR3 is CASSKKPGLVRNQPQHF. Here the CDR3 DNA reads TGTGCCAGCAGCAAGAAGCCGGGACTCGTAAGGAATCAGCCCCAGCATTTT.

The J gene is TRBJ2-7, the V gene TRBV11-2, with TRBD1 matching over 7 bases. The germline CDR1 and CDR2 sequences are SGHAT and FQNNGV. The CDR3 runs 14 residues. V was clipped by 4 bases and J by 3 bases; unmatched bases: 6. The CDR3 here is CASSSTGTIYEQYF. The DNA for the CDR3 is TGTGCCAGCAGCTCGACAGGGACGATCTACGAGCAGTACTTC. Full variable domain (rest looked up from reference TRBV11-2 and TRBJ2-7): EAGVAQSPRYKIIEKRQSVAFWCNPISGHATLYWYQQILGQGPKLLIQFQNNGVVDDSQLPKDRFSAERLKGVDSTLKIQPAKLEDSAVYLCASSSTGTIYEQYFGPGTRLTVT.

In DNA form, the CDR3 reads TGTGCCAGCAGCCTCAGGGTGGCTAATAGCAATCAGCCCCAGCATTTT. Amino acid sequence: CASSLRVANSNQPQHF. This chain links TRBV28 with TRBJ1-5, with D possibly TRBD1 on 5 matching bases. V was cut by 6 bases and J by 0 bases, with 15 bases left in between. The CDR3 consists of 16 residues. Germline CDR1 reads MDHEN; CDR2 reads SYDVKM.

The chain uses TRBV7-2 and TRBJ1-3; D is perhaps TRBD1 (5 bases). The CDR3 contains 16 residues. V dropped 5 bases and J dropped 3 bases, with 17 bases sitting between them. CDR1 and CDR2 from the germline V gene are SGHTA and FQGNSA. CDR3: CASSPGRGRVGNTIYF. CDR3 nucleotide sequence: TGTGCCAGCAGCCCCGGGAGGGGCAGGGTTGGAAACACCATATATTTT. The complete variable domain, with remaining parts taken from reference TRBV7-2 and TRBJ1-3, reads GAGVSQSPSNKVTEKGKDVELRCDPISGHTALYWYRQSLGQGLEFLIYFQGNSAPDKSGLPSDRFSAERTGGSVSTLTIQRTQQEDSAVYLCASSPGRGRVGNTIYFGEGSWLTVV.

The rearrangement uses TRBV3-1 (or the pseudogene TRBV3-2) and TRBJ1-4; 9 bases fit TRBD1. Germline-derived CDR1 and CDR2 are LGHDT and YNNKEL (reference sequence). The CDR3 contains 15 residues. The V gene end was trimmed by 4 bases and the J gene end by 7 bases; junction bases not matched to a gene: 7. The CDR3: CASSLRTGEGEKLFF. In DNA, the CDR3 is TGTGCCAGCAGCCTACGGACAGGGGAAGGTGAAAAACTGTTTTTT.

This sequence joins TRBV19 and TRBJ1-1; D is undetermined. The V end was cut by 6 bases, the J end by 5 bases, with 13 bases between. CDR3 size: 13 residues. CDR1 LNHDA and CDR2 SQIVND come from the germline V gene (reference sequence). In nucleotides, the CDR3 is TGTGCCAGTAGGAGCATTGGCGGGACTGAAGCTTTCTTT. This gives the protein CASRSIGGTEAFF. Using reference TRBV19 and TRBJ1-1 for the parts outside the CDR3, the full variable domain is DGGITQSPKYLFRKEGQNVTLSCEQNLNHDAMYWYRQDPGQGLRLIYYSQIVNDFQKGDIAEGYSVSREKKESFPLTVTSAQKNPTAFYLCASRSIGGTEAFFGQGTRLTVV.

The chain couples TRBV5-1 to TRBJ2-7; no clear D. With 4 bases removed from V and 2 bases from J, the gap between germline ends came to 13 bases. Germline V lookup: CDR1 SGHRS, CDR2 YFSETQ. The CDR3 has 14 residues. CDR3 bases: TGCGCCAGCAGCCCTCTGGACGGGCCCTACGAGCAGTACTTC. Translated: CASSPLDGPYEQYF.

This chain links TRBV7-2 with TRBJ2-7; unclear D gene. V lost 2 bases and J 9 bases, leaving 11 bases between the germline ends. The germline gives CDR1 SGHTA, CDR2 FQGNSA. CDR3 length: 12 residues. The CDR3 loop reads CASSLFQSVQYF. As DNA, the CDR3 is TGTGCCAGCAGCTTATTCCAGAGTGTGCAGTACTTC.

The chain combines TRBV20-1 with TRBJ2-1; possible D gene TRBD2, 5 bases. The CDR3 is 11 residues long. Germline V lookup: CDR1 DFQATT, CDR2 SNEGSKA (reference sequence). V was shortened by 1 base and J by 8 bases, with 6 bases between the two germline ends. CDR3 bases: TGCAGTGCTAGAGTCGGGGATGAGCAGTTCTTC. This codes for CSARVGDEQFF.

The chain recombines TRBV19 with TRBJ2-7; 8 bases agree with TRBD2. V trimming: 5 bases; J trimming: 5 bases; junction bases outside the gene matches: 11. This CDR3 is built from 15 residues. CDR1 and CDR2 (germline): LNHDA, SQIVND (reference sequence). CDR3 in amino acids: CASSPRGSGIDEQYF. Written as DNA, the CDR3 is TGTGCCAGTAGTCCCCGTGGTAGCGGGATCGACGAGCAGTACTTC.